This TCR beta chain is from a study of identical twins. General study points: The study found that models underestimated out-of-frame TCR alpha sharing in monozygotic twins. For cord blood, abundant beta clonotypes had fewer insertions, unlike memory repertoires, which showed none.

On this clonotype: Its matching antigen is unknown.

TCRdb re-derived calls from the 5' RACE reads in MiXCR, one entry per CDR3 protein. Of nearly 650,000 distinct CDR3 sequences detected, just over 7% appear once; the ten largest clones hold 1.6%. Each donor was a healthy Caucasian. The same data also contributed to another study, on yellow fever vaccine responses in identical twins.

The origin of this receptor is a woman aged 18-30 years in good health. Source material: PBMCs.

DNA of the CDR3: TGTGCCAGCCACCCCGGCGGAAACTATGGCTACACCTTC. Its protein is CASHPGGNYGYTF. V gene TRBV19 combines with J gene TRBJ1-2; D unresolved. This CDR3 has 13 amino acids. CDR1 LNHDA and CDR2 SQIVND come from the germline V gene (reference sequence). The V end was cut by 9 bases, the J end by 2 bases, with 13 bases between.